A single sample gave rise to the 3 T cell receptor beta chains below, sequenced in a study of T cell changes during pregnancy in multiple sclerosis. Clones were read by immunoSEQ multiplex PCR, and TCRdb kept only the in-frame ones, dropping some. Of about 65,000 clones listed, approximately 92% are singletons. Sequences were derived from CD8+ T cells from peripheral blood mononuclear cells, sampled in the third trimester of pregnancy. The receptors come from a female donor in good health, enrolled as a control in a pregnancy study.

The chain is built from TRBV4-3 and TRBJ2-7, with 7 bases aligning to TRBD1. J gave up 0 bases and V 1 base, and 6 bases lay outside the gene matches. Germline V lookup: CDR1 LGHNA, CDR2 YSLEER. The CDR3 runs to 16 residues. The CDR3 spells CASSQGTGDSSYEQYF. The CDR3 nucleotides are TGCGCCAGCAGCCAAGGGACAGGCGATAGCTCCTACGAGCAGTACTTC.

This clone has only a few counts. The J gene is TRBJ1-1, the V gene TRBV19; possible D gene TRBD1, 5 bases. This CDR3 has 15 residues. V was shortened by 3 bases and J by 0 bases, with 11 bases between the two germline ends. Per germline, CDR1 LNHDA and CDR2 SQIVND (reference sequence). For the CDR3, the DNA is TGTGCCAGTAGTATTGGACAAATGATGAACACTGAAGCTTTCTTT. As protein: CASSIGQMMNTEAFF.

CDR3 loop: CASSPLLGEDEKLFF. For the CDR3, the DNA is TGTGCCAGCAGTCCCCTTTTAGGGGAGGATGAAAAACTGTTTTTT. J is TRBJ1-4 and V is TRBV6-5; D possibly corresponds to TRBD1 (5 bases). Germline CDR1 is MNHEY and CDR2 is SVGAGI. V lost 5 bases to trimming and J lost 6 bases, with 16 bases between them. The CDR3 length is 15 residues.